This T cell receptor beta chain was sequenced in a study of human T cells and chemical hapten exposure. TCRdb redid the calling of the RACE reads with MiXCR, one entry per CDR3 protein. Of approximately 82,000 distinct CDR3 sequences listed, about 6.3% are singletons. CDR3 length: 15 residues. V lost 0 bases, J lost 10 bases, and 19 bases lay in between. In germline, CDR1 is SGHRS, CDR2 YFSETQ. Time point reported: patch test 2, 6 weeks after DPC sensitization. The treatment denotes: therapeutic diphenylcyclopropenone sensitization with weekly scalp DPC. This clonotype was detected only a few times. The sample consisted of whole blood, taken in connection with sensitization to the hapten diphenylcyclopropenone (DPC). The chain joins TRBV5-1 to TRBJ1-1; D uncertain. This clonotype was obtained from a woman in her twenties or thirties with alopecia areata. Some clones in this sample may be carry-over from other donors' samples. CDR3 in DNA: TGCGCCAGCAGCTTGGATGATGGTGTCCGCGCGGCAGCTTTCTTT. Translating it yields CASSLDDGVRAAAFF. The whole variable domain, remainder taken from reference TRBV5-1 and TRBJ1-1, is KAGVTQTPRYLIKTRGQQVTLSCSPISGHRSVSWYQQTPGQGLQFLFEYFSETQRNKGNFPGRFSGRQFSNSRSEMNVSTLELGDSALYLCASSLDDGVRAAAFFGQGTRLTVV.